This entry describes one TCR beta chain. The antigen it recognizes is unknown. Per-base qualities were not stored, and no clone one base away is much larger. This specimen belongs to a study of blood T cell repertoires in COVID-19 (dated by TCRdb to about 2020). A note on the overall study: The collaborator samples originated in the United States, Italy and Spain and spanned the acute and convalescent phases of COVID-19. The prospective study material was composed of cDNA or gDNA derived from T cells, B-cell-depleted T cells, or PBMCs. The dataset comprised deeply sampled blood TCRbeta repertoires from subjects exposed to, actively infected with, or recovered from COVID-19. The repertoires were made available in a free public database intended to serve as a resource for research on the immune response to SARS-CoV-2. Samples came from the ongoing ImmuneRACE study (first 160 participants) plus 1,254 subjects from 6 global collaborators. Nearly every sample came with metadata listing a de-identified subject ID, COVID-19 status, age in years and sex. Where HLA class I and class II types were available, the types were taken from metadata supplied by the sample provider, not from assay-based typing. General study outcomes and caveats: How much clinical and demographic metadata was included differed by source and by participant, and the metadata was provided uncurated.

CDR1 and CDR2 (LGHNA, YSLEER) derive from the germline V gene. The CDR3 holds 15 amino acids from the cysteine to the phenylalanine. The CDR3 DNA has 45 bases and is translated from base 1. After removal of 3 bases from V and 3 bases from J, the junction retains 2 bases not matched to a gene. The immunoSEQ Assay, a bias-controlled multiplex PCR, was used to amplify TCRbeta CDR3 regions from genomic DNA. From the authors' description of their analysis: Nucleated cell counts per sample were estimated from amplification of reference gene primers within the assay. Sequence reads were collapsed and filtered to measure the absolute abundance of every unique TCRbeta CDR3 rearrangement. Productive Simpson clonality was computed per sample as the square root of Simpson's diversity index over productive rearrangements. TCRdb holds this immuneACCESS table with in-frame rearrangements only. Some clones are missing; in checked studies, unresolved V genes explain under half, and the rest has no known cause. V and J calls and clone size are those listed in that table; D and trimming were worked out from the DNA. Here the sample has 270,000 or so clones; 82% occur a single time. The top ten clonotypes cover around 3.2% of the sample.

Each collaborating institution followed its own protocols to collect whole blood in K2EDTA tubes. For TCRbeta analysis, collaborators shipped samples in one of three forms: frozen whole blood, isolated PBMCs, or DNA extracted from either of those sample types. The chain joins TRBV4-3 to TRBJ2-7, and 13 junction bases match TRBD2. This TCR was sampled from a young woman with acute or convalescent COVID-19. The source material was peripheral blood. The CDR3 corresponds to CASSHGLAGVYEQYF. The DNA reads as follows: TGCGCCAGCAGCCACGGACTAGCGGGAGTCTACGAGCAGTACTTC.